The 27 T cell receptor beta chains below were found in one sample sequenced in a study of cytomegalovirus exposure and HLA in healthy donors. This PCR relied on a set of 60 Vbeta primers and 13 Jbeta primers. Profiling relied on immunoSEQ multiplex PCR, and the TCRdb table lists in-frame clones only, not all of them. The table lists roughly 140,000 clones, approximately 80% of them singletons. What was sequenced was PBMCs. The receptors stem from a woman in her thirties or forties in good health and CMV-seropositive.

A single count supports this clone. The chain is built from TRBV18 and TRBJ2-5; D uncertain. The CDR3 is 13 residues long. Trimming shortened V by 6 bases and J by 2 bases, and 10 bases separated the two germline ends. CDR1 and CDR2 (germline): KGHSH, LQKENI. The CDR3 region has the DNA TGTGCCAGCTCCCTCAATCAGCAAGAGACCCAGTACTTC. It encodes CASSLNQQETQYF. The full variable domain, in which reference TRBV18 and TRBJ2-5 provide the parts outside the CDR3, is NAGVMQNPRHLVRRRGQEARLRCSPMKGHSHVYWYRQLPEEGLKFMVYLQKENIIDESGMPKERFSAEFPKEGPSILRIQQVVRGDSAAYFCASSLNQQETQYFGPGTRLLVL.

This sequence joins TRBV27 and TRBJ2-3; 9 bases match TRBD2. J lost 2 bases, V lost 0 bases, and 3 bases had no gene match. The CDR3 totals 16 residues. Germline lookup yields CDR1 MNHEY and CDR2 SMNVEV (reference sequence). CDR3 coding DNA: TGTGCCAGCAGTTTATCGACTAGCGGCCACACAGATACGCAGTATTTT. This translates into CASSLSTSGHTDTQYF.

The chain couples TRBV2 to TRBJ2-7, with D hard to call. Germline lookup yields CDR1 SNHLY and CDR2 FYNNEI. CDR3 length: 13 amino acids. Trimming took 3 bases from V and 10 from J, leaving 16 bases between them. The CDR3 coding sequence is TGTGCCAGCAGTGAGGTACCTAGGTCGGAACAGTACTTC. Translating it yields CASSEVPRSEQYF.

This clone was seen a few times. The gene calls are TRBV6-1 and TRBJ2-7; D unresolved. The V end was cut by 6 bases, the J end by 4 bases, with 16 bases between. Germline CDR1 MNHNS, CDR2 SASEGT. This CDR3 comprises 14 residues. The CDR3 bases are TGTGCCAGCAGCGGTAACAATATCGGGTACGAGCAGTACTTC. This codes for CASSGNNIGYEQYF.

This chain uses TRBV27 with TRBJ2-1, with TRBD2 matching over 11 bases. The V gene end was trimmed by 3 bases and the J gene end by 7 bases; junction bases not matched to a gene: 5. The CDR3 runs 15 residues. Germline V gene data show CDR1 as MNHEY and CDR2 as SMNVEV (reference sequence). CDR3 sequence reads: CASSFRLAGGNEQFF. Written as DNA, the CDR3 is TGTGCCAGCAGTTTTCGCCTAGCGGGAGGAAATGAGCAGTTCTTC.

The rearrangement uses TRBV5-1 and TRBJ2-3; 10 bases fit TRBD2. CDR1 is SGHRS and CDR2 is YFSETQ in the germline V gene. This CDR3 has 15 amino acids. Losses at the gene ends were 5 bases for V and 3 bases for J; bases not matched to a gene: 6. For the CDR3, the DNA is TGCGCCAGCAGACCGACTAGCGGGTCGACAGATACGCAGTATTTT. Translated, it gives CASRPTSGSTDTQYF.

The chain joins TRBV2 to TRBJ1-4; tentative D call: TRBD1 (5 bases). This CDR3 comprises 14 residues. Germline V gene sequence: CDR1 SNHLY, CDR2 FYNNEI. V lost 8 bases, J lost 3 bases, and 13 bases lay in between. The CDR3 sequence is CASWGRGANEKLFF. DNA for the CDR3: TGTGCCAGCTGGGGACGGGGGGCTAATGAAAAACTGTTTTTT.

Written as DNA, the CDR3 is TGCGCCAGCACCTCTAGCGGGAGGGCCGGGGAGCAGTACTTC. Protein product: CASTSSGRAGEQYF. This chain uses TRBV10-2 with TRBJ2-5, with TRBD2 identical over 12 bases. The CDR3 runs 14 residues. J lost 11 bases, V lost 7 bases, and 11 bases had no gene match. The germline gives CDR1 WSHSY, CDR2 SAAADI.

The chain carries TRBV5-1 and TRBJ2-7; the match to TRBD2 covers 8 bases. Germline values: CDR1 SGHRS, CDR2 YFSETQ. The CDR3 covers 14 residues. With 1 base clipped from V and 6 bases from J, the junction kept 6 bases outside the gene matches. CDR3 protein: CASSLSTSVSEQYF. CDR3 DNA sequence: TGCGCCAGCAGCTTGTCGACTAGCGTCTCCGAGCAGTACTTC.

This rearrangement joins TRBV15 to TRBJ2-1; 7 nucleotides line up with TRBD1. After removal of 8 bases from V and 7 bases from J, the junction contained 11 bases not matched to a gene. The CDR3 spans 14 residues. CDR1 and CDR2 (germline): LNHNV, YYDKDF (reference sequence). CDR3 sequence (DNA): TGTGCCACCGCAAATCGACAGGGAAGGAATGAGCAGTTCTTC. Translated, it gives CATANRQGRNEQFF. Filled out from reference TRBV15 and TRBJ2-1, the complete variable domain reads DAMVIQNPRYQVTQFGKPVTLSCSQTLNHNVMYWYQQKSSQAPKLLFHYYDKDFNNEADTPDNFQSRRPNTSFCFLDIRSPGLGDTAMYLCATANRQGRNEQFFGPGTRLTVL.

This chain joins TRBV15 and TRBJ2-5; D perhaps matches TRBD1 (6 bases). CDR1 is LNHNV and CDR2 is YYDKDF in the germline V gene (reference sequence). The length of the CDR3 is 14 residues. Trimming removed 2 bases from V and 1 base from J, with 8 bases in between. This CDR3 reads CATSRTGFQETQYF. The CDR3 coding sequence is TGTGCCACCAGCAGAACAGGGTTCCAAGAGACCCAGTACTTC.

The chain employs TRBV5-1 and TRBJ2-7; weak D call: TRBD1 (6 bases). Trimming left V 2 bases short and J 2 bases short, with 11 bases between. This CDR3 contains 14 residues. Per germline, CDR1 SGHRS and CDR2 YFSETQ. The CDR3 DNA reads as TGCGCCAGCAGCTTATGGACAGATACCTACGAGCAGTACTTC. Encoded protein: CASSLWTDTYEQYF. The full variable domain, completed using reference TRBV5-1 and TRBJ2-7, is KAGVTQTPRYLIKTRGQQVTLSCSPISGHRSVSWYQQTPGQGLQFLFEYFSETQRNKGNFPGRFSGRQFSNSRSEMNVSTLELGDSALYLCASSLWTDTYEQYFGPGTRLTVT.

The CDR3: CASSLQLAGVAYEQYF. CDR3 bases: TGTGCCAGCAGCCTCCAACTAGCGGGAGTGGCCTACGAGCAGTACTTC. V is TRBV7-2 and J is TRBJ2-7; 11 bases align to TRBD2. There are 16 residues in the CDR3. Germline loops: CDR1 SGHTA, CDR2 FQGNSA. J gave up 2 bases and V 5 bases, and 8 bases lay outside the gene matches.

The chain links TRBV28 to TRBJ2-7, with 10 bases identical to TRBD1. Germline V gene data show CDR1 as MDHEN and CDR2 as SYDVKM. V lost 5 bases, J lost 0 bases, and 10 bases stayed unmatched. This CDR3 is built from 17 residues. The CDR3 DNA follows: TGTGCCAGCAGTCCCCCCCGACAGGGGGCGGCCTCCTACGAGCAGTACTTC. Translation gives CASSPPRQGAASYEQYF.

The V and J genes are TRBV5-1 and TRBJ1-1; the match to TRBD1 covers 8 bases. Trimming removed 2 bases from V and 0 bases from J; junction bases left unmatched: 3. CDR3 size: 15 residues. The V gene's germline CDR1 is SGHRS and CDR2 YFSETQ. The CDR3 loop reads CASSFDRGMNTEAFF. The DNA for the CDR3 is TGCGCCAGCAGCTTTGACAGGGGTATGAACACTGAAGCTTTCTTT.

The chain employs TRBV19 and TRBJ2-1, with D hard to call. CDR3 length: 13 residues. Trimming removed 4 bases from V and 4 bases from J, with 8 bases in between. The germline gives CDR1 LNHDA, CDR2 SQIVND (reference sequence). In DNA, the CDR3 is TGTGCCAGTAGTACCACCCTATACAATGAGCAGTTCTTC. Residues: CASSTTLYNEQFF.

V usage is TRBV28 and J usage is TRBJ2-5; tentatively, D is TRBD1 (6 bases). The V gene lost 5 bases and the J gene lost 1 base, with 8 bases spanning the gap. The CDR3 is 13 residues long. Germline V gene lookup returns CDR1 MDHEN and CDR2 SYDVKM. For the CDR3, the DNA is TGTGCCAGCAGTCAGACAGGCCAAGAGACCCAGTACTTC. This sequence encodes CASSQTGQETQYF.

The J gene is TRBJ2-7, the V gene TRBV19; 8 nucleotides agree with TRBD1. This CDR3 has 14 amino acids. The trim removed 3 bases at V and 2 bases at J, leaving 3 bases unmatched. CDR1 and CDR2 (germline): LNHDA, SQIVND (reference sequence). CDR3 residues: CASSIPGQAYEQYF. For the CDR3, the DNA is TGTGCCAGTAGTATCCCGGGACAGGCCTACGAGCAGTACTTC.

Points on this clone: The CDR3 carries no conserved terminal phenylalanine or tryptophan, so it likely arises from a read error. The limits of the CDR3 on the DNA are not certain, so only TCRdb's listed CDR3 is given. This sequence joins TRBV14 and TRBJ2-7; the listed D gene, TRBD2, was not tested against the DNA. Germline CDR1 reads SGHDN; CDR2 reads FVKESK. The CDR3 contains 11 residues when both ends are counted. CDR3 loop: CASSQDFVPFL.

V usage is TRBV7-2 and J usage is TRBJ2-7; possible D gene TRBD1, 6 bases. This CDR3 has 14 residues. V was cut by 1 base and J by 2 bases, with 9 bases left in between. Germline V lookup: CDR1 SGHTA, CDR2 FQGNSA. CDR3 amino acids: CASSLGTEPYEQYF. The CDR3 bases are TGTGCCAGCAGCTTAGGGACAGAGCCCTACGAGCAGTACTTC.

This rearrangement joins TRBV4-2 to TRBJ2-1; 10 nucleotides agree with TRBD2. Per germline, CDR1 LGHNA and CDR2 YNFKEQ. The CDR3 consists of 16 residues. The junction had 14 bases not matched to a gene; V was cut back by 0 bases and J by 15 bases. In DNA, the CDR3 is TGTGCCAGCAGCCAAGATGGTTCTAGCGGGAGTTTTTTTAGGTTCTTC. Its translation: CASSQDGSSGSFFRFF.

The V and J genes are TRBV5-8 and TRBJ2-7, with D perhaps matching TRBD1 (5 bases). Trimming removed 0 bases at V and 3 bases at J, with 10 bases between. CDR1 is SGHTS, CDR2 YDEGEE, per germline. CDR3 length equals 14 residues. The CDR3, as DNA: TGTGCCAGCAGCTTGGGACAGATAATCTACGAGCAGTACTTC. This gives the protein CASSLGQIIYEQYF.

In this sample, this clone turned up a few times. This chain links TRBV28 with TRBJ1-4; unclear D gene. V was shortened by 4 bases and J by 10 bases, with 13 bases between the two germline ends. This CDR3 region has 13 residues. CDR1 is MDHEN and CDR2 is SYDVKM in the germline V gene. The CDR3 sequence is CASSSGGSRKLFF. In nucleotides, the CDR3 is TGTGCCAGCAGTTCGGGAGGGTCCAGAAAACTGTTTTTT. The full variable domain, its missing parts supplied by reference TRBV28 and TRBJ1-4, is DVKVTQSSRYLVKRTGEKVFLECVQDMDHENMFWYRQDPGLGLRLIYFSYDVKMKEKGDIPEGYSVSREKKERFSLILESASTNQTSMYLCASSSGGSRKLFFGSGTQLSVL.

The CDR3 nucleotides read TGTGCCAGCAGCTTAGAAGAGGGGGCGAGCTATGGCTACACCTTC. It codes for CASSLEEGASYGYTF. The genes are TRBV11-2 and TRBJ1-2; 7 nucleotides line up with TRBD1. The CDR3 is 15 residues long. Trimming removed 0 bases from V and 4 bases from J; junction bases left unmatched: 5. The germline V gene encodes CDR1 SGHAT and CDR2 FQNNGV. The full variable domain, in which reference TRBV11-2 and TRBJ1-2 provide the parts outside the CDR3, is EAGVAQSPRYKIIEKRQSVAFWCNPISGHATLYWYQQILGQGPKLLIQFQNNGVVDDSQLPKDRFSAERLKGVDSTLKIQPAKLEDSAVYLCASSLEEGASYGYTFGSGTRLTVV.

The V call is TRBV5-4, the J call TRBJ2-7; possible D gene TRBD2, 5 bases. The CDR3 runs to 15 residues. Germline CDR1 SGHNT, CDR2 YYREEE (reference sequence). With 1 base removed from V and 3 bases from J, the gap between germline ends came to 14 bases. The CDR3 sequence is CASSLLTAGSYEQYF. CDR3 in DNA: TGTGCCAGCAGCTTGTTGACGGCTGGGAGCTACGAGCAGTACTTC. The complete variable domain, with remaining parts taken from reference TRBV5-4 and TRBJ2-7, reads ETGVTQSPTHLIKTRGQQVTLRCSSQSGHNTVSWYQQALGQGPQFIFQYYREEENGRGNFPPRFSGLQFPNYSSELNVNALELDDSALYLCASSLLTAGSYEQYFGPGTRLTVT.

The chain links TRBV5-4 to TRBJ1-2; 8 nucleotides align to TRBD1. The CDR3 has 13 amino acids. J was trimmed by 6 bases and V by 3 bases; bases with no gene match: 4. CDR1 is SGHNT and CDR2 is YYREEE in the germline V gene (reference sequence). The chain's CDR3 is CASSSTGADGYTF. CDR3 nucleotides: TGTGCCAGCAGCTCGACAGGGGCGGATGGCTACACCTTC.

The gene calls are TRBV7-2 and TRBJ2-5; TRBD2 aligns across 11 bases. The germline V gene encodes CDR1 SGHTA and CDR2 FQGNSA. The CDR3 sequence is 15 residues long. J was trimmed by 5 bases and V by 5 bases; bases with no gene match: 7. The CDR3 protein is CASSDGLAGVETQYF. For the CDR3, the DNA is TGTGCCAGCAGCGACGGACTAGCGGGTGTGGAGACCCAGTACTTC.